The clone carrying this TCR beta chain was recorded a few times. Its antigen is as yet unknown. The gene symbols are mouse symbols. The read ends 4 residues before the CDR3 terminus; that terminus is restored from the germline J gene. TCR sequencing used cDNA made by reverse transcription of extracted RNA. Sequenced by immunoSEQ multiplex PCR; TCRdb stores in-frame clones only, minus some. The repertoire yields about 110,000 clones, none seen only once; the top ten contain about 20%. This sample is part of a study of CD8+ T cells in alopecia areata. Study background: C3H/HeJ donors with spontaneous alopecia, about 6-12 months old, supplied skin grafts to 7-10-week-old female C3H/HeJ mice. Study-level points and caveats: Possibly as an HLA-related effect, TCR sharing across patients appeared less clear than in mice.

The germline V and J ends were trimmed by 5 bases and 0 bases, with 8 bases remaining between them. This CDR3 is built from 13 residues. Germline V gene data show CDR1 as NSHNY and CDR2 as SYGAGN. Sequenced: lesional skin. The source is a C3H/HeJ mouse with alopecia areata. The strain bears MHC haplotype H2-k. This rearrangement joins TRBV13-1 to TRBJ1-2; a possible D gene is TRBD1 (5 bases). CDR3 DNA (partial): TGTGCCAGCAGCGACAGCACAAACTCC. Translation: CASSDSTNS. The entire CDR3 reads CASSDSTNSDYTF.